Included here is one TCR beta chain sequence, with context. The antigen remains undetermined. The sample belongs to a study of beta chain features in type 1 diabetes. Overall study results and limits: VDJ junctions in type 1 diabetes patients carried more deletions and fewer insertions. Sequencing of cDNA might inflate the share of cells that strongly express TCR. All four CD4+ subsets from Type 1 diabetes patients carried moderately but significantly shorter TCRB CDR3s.

Expressed TCRB transcripts got sequenced, as all isolated RNA was reverse transcribed. Some clones are missing from TCRdb's copy, which holds only in-frame ones; the method was immunoSEQ multiplex PCR. This sample carries roughly 300,000 clones, roughly an eighth of them seen once, and the ten largest clones take 0.015% to 0.02%. CDR3 size: 14 residues. Trimming pared 2 bases from V and 2 bases from J, leaving 9 bases between. CDR1 is ENHRY and CDR2 is SYGVKD in the germline V gene. The TCR sequence derives from a man aged 25-45 years with type 1 diabetes. The V and J genes are TRBV10-3 and TRBJ1-2; the D is unclear. What was sequenced was naive CD4+ T cells from blood. Here the CDR3 reads CAISEREQNYGYTF. Here the CDR3 DNA reads TGTGCCATCAGTGAGAGGGAGCAGAACTATGGCTACACCTTC.